This T cell receptor (beta chain) derives from a study of blood T cell repertoires in COVID-19. From germline, CDR1 is MNHEY and CDR2 SVGAGI. With 8 bases removed from V and 7 bases from J, the gap between germline ends came to 21 bases. CDR3 length: 15 amino acids. As originally analysed: Nucleated cell counts were estimated from reference gene primer amplification. Sequencing used immunoSEQ multiplex PCR; TCRdb keeps in-frame clones, though not all of them. V, J and clone size were drawn from that table, and D and trimming were deduced from the DNA. Among 150,000 or so clones listed, 70% to 90% were seen once.

The source of this sequence is a human donor in a cohort sampled during active COVID-19. What was sequenced was peripheral blood. The chain combines TRBV6-5 with TRBJ1-5, with D possibly TRBD1 on 5 matching bases. The chain's CDR3 is CASGWVRSTGQPQHF. The CDR3 DNA reads TGTGCCAGCGGGTGGGTTCGGTCCACAGGACAGCCCCAGCATTTT.